The 4 T cell receptor beta chains reported below all come from one sample, sequenced in a study of blood T cells in healthy people across ages. Using a J-beta primer mix together with a sample-barcoded 5' primer, a second PCR was run for about 7 to 12 cycles. TCRdb reanalysed the 5' RACE reads using MiXCR and keeps one entry per CDR3 protein. The sample lists 1.8 million or so distinct CDR3 sequences, roughly 43% seen once, with 23% in the top ten. Input material: blood. The receptor source for this set is a human donor in good health.

V gene TRBV29-1 combines with J gene TRBJ1-1; D unclear. Germline V gives CDR1 SQVTM, CDR2 ANQGSEA. The V end was cut by 4 bases, the J end by 1 base, with 19 bases between. The CDR3 covers 16 residues. The CDR3 coding sequence is TGCAGCGTTGCTTACCTGGGTGGGGTAAGGAACACTGAAGCTTTCTTT. It codes for CSVAYLGGVRNTEAFF.

This clonotype appeared a few times. The chain uses TRBV11-2 and TRBJ2-7; D may correspond to TRBD1 or TRBD2 (5 bases each). The germline V and J ends were trimmed by 4 bases and 2 bases, with 12 bases remaining between them. The CDR3 extends over 14 amino acids. Germline CDR1 reads SGHAT; CDR2 reads FQNNGV. CDR3 residues: CASSSLRGTYEQYF. The CDR3 region has the DNA TGTGCCAGCAGCTCCCTGAGGGGTACCTACGAGCAGTACTTC. Drawing the rest from reference TRBV11-2 and TRBJ2-7, the complete variable domain is EAGVAQSPRYKIIEKRQSVAFWCNPISGHATLYWYQQILGQGPKLLIQFQNNGVVDDSQLPKDRFSAERLKGVDSTLKIQPAKLEDSAVYLCASSSLRGTYEQYFGPGTRLTVT.

The chain has TRBV4-3 and TRBJ2-1; D not certain. Looked up from germline, CDR1 is LGHNA and CDR2 is YSLEER. Trimming took 0 bases from V and 7 from J, leaving 13 bases between them. The CDR3 spans 15 residues. CDR3 in amino acids: CASSQDASTMNEQFF. The DNA of the CDR3 is TGCGCCAGCAGCCAAGATGCCTCGACAATGAATGAGCAGTTCTTC.

V gene TRBV9 combines with J gene TRBJ1-1; D is perhaps TRBD1 (5 bases). CDR1 is SGDLS, CDR2 YYNGEE, per germline. CDR3 length: 13 residues. V was shortened by 4 bases and J by 4 bases, with 11 bases between the two germline ends. In DNA, the CDR3 is TGTGCCAGCAGCCCAGGGATGACCACTGAAGCTTTCTTT. Encoded protein: CASSPGMTTEAFF.